A single sample is the source of the 18 T cell receptor beta chains below, sequenced in a study of prognosis after radiotherapy for stage I lung cancer. Two rounds of multiplex PCR amplified TCR beta CDR3 from genomic DNA. First-round PCR used primers specific to each TRBV and TRBJ gene. TCRdb fed the multiplex PCR reads into MiXCR, producing one record per CDR3 protein. This table has about 31,000 distinct CDR3 sequences, approximately 46% appearing once. The specimen was PBMCs, collected before or after stereotactic body radiation therapy (not recorded which). The receptors shown here come from a donor of 50 years or more with non-small cell lung cancer.

The chain combines TRBV20-1 with TRBJ1-2, with TRBD1 identical over 8 bases. Unmatched junction bases numbered 12, after V lost 2 bases and J lost 4 bases. This CDR3 is 16 amino acids long. Germline V lookup: CDR1 DFQATT, CDR2 SNEGSKA (reference sequence). CDR3 nucleotide sequence: TGCAGTGCTAGATGGCCGGGACAGGTCTCTTTCTATGGCTACACCTTC. Protein sequence: CSARWPGQVSFYGYTF.

Details on this clonotype: The likely explanation is a read error, given a far larger clone one base away. The chain carries TRBV6-8 and TRBJ2-1; D perhaps matches TRBD2 (5 bases). The CDR3 is made up of 16 amino acids. Germline V gene sequence: CDR1 MNHGY, CDR2 SAAAGT. V was clipped by 4 bases and J by 4 bases, with 17 bases between them. This CDR3 is CASSLSPSWPYNEQFF. DNA of the CDR3: TGTGCCAGCAGTTTAAGTCCTAGCTGGCCATACAATGAGCAGTTCTTC.

This clonotype was counted once. The DNA for the CDR3 is TGTGCCAGTAGTATCCTCGACGCTGGATATGGCTACACCTTC. It translates to CASSILDAGYGYTF. This chain joins TRBV19 and TRBJ1-2; no firm D call. Trimming removed 3 bases from V and 5 bases from J, with 13 bases in between. Per germline, CDR1 LNHDA and CDR2 SQIVND (reference sequence). This CDR3 has 14 amino acids.

This clonotype was seen a single time. The chain uses TRBV25-1 and TRBJ2-4; 7 bases are shared with TRBD2. V lost 7 bases, J lost 6 bases, and 9 bases stayed unmatched. The CDR3 runs 14 residues. Germline V gene sequence: CDR1 MGHDK, CDR2 SYGVNS. CDR3 region: CASTPREKLNIQYF. In DNA, the CDR3 is TGTGCCAGCACCCCGCGGGAGAAACTAAACATTCAGTACTTC. The variable domain in full, completed from reference TRBV25-1 and TRBJ2-4, reads EADIYQTPRYLVIGTGKKITLECSQTMGHDKMYWYQQDPGMELHLIHYSYGVNSTEKGDLSSESTVSRIRTEHFPLTLESARPSHTSQYLCASTPREKLNIQYFGAGTRLSVL.

In the case of this clonotype: A junction boundary mismatches the germline segment, possibly from a read error. The chain couples TRBV5-6 to TRBJ2-7; TRBD1 matches 7 bases. In germline, CDR1 is SGHDT, CDR2 YYEEEE. This CDR3 is 15 amino acids long. CDR3 sequence (DNA): TGCGCCAGCAGACACTACTACAGGGGCGGCAACGAGCAGTACTTC. It specifies CASRHYYRGGNEQYF. The full variable domain, its missing parts supplied by reference TRBV5-6 and TRBJ2-7, is DAGVTQSPTHLIKTRGQQVTLRCSPKSGHDTVSWYQQALGQGPQFIFQYYEEEERQRGNFPDRFSGHQFPNYSSELNVNALLLGDSALYLCASRHYYRGGNEQYFGPGTRLTVT.

The chain carries TRBV28 and TRBJ1-2, with 11 positions matching TRBD1. The CDR3 is made up of 12 amino acids. CDR1 and CDR2 from the germline V gene are MDHEN and SYDVKM. Trimming cost V 3 bases and J 14 bases; bases outside gene matches: 5. The CDR3 DNA is TGTGCCAGCAGTTTGGAGGGGACAGGGGGGACCTTC. It translates to CASSLEGTGGTF.

This clonotype was seen repeatedly, ten times or more. The chain uses TRBV24-1 and TRBJ2-7, with a possible D match to TRBD2 (5 bases). Trimming removed 5 bases from V and 6 bases from J, with 10 bases in between. The CDR3 has 12 residues. The germline gives CDR1 KGHDR, CDR2 SFDVKD. The CDR3 DNA follows: TGTGCCACCAGTGCATCCGGGGTCGAGCAGTACTTC. Residues: CATSASGVEQYF.

Remarks on this clonotype: This likely reflects a read error, since a far larger clone is one base away. The chain is built from TRBV6-5 and TRBJ2-2, with a weak D call TRBD1 (5 bases). CDR3 length: 15 amino acids. The germline gives CDR1 MNHEY, CDR2 SVGAGI. The CDR3 region is CASSNSPGSTGELFF. The DNA for the CDR3 is TGTGCCAGCAGTAACTCACCAGGGTCCACCGGGGAGCTGTTTTTT.

The chain recombines TRBV7-9 with TRBJ1-4; 7 bases map to TRBD1. This CDR3 has 17 residues. The germline CDR1 and CDR2 sequences are SEHNR and FQNEAQ (reference sequence). Trimming cost V 5 bases and J 4 bases; bases outside gene matches: 13. Here the CDR3 DNA reads TGTGCCAGCAGCCCAGAGGAGGGGACAGAGAATAATGAAAAACTGTTTTTT. It encodes CASSPEEGTENNEKLFF.

This clonotype was recorded at least ten times. The CDR3 spells CASRMGQQKLDTF. The CDR3 bases are TGTGCCAGTAGGATGGGACAGCAGAAACTCGACACCTTC. The J gene is TRBJ1-2, the V gene TRBV19; TRBD1 matches 7 bases. The V gene's germline CDR1 is LNHDA and CDR2 SQIVND (reference sequence). This CDR3 region has 13 residues. V trimming: 6 bases; J trimming: 12 bases; junction bases outside the gene matches: 13.

This clonotype was recorded many times. This sequence joins TRBV29-1 and TRBJ1-5; D is unclear. Germline V gene data show CDR1 as SQVTM and CDR2 as ANQGSEA. CDR3 size: 12 residues. V gave up 4 bases and J gave up 2 bases, with 6 bases separating them. As DNA, the CDR3 is TGCAGCGTTGGATGGGGCAATCAGCCCCAGCATTTT. It yields the protein CSVGWGNQPQHF.

This clonotype occurred a few times. The rearrangement links TRBV28 to TRBJ2-3; 7 positions match TRBD2. CDR1 is MDHEN, CDR2 SYDVKM, per germline. This CDR3 spans 18 amino acids. V dropped 2 bases and J dropped 6; count of bases not matched to a gene: 17. The CDR3 here is CASSLHPAGTQSWDTQYF. For the CDR3, the DNA is TGTGCCAGCAGTTTACACCCAGCGGGAACACAAAGTTGGGATACGCAGTATTTT.

As to this clonotype: One base separates it from a far larger clone, so it is likely a read error. The chain links TRBV6-4 to TRBJ1-5; 7 bases are a match to TRBD1. This CDR3 is 15 amino acids long. CDR1 and CDR2 (germline): MRHNA, SNTAGT. The V and J ends lost 3 bases and 11 bases, in that order; junction bases with no gene match: 13. CDR3 loop: CASSDRLTGIQTQHF. The CDR3 nucleotides are TGTGCCAGCAGTGATAGGTTGACAGGGATACAGACCCAGCATTTT.

V and J are TRBV19 and TRBJ2-4, with 8 bases lining up with TRBD1. V lost 9 bases to trimming and J lost 3 bases; unmatched junction nucleotides: 7. Germline CDR1 and CDR2: LNHDA and SQIVND (reference sequence). This CDR3 is built from 14 residues. The CDR3 loop reads CARSATGGKNIQYF. CDR3 bases: TGTGCCAGGTCAGCTACAGGGGGCAAAAACATTCAGTACTTC.

This clonotype was detected many times. The V call is TRBV20-1, the J call TRBJ2-7, with TRBD2 identical over 10 bases. The J segment lost 0 bases and the V segment lost 1 base, leaving 3 bases of the junction unmatched. The V gene's germline CDR1 is DFQATT and CDR2 SNEGSKA (reference sequence). This CDR3 spans 15 amino acids. CDR3 nucleotide sequence: TGCAGTGCTAGAGTCCTAGCGGGGGTCTCCTACGAGCAGTACTTC. Amino acids: CSARVLAGVSYEQYF.

This clonotype was seen ten or more times. CDR3 loop: CASSLVLTGAGELFF. The CDR3 coding sequence is TGTGCCAGCAGCTTAGTCTTAACGGGCGCCGGGGAGCTGTTTTTT. The chain combines TRBV11-3 with TRBJ2-2; D is ambiguous. The CDR3 has 15 amino acids. Germline V lookup: CDR1 SGHNT, CDR2 YENEEA. The V gene lost 1 base and the J gene lost 6 bases, with 12 bases spanning the gap.

The sample holds many counts of this clonotype. This chain joins TRBV25-1 and TRBJ1-4, with 9 bases fitting TRBD1. There are 17 residues in the CDR3. Germline CDR1 is MGHDK and CDR2 is SYGVNS. Trimming removed 3 bases from V and 1 base from J; junction bases left unmatched: 6. The CDR3 sequence is CASSEGDRALTNEKLFF. The CDR3 nucleotides are TGTGCCAGCAGTGAGGGGGACAGGGCGCTAACTAATGAAAAACTGTTTTTT.

This chain uses TRBV7-6 with TRBJ2-7; D tentatively reads TRBD1 or TRBD2 (5 bases each). The CDR3 consists of 15 residues. Germline CDR1 is SGHVS and CDR2 is FNYEAQ. V was trimmed by 3 bases and J by 2 bases, leaving 14 bases between them. CDR3 loop: CASSFLGTGTYEQYF. Here the CDR3 DNA reads TGTGCCAGCAGCTTCCTCGGGACGGGTACCTACGAGCAGTACTTC.